This T cell receptor beta chain was sequenced in a study of blood T cells in healthy people across ages (dated by TCRdb to between 2014 and 2017). The study in broad terms: Template switching captured roughly one uniquely barcoded TCR beta cDNA molecule per two T cells in model experiments. Using deep sequencing normalized with unique cDNA molecular identifiers, the study measured how TCR beta repertoire diversity changes with age. The donors were divided into four age groups: young (average around 16 years), middle-aged (approximately 42), aged (about 61) and long-lived (roughly 88). To avoid experimental bias, donors of different ages were distributed randomly across sequencing lanes. For two donors (one aged 18 to 29 and one aged 80 or older), the study analyzed two additional independent replicas of 1 million unique cDNA reads from the same blood draw.

Systemically healthy Caucasian individuals from Russia, some 36 in total and aged roughly 6 to 95 years, were included as donors. Each donor gave around 9.5 milliliters of peripheral blood, collected into EDTA-treated Vacutainer tubes. Ficoll-Paque density-gradient centrifugation was used to isolate PBMCs, with at least 6.5 million per sample. Total RNA was extracted from PBMCs with Trizol reagent, with at least 6 micrograms obtained per sample. For every donor, flow cytometry on a PBMC aliquot measured the percentage of naive CD45RAhigh/CD27high T cells. Worth noting for this clonotype: Its binding antigen is unknown. It has no much larger one-base neighbor in the sample; base qualities were not kept.

The CDR3 measures 15 amino acids from cysteine to phenylalanine. Here the CDR3 DNA is all that survives: 45 bases in frame from base 1. V and J are trimmed by 0 bases and 6 bases, and the gene matches miss 4 bases of the junction. CDR1 and CDR2 are read off the germline V gene as MNHEY and SVGAGI. The library was generated by 5' RACE. TCRdb records Illumina HiSeq 2500 as the sequencer. A second PCR of about 7 to 12 cycles was performed with a sample-barcoded 5' primer and a J-beta primer mix. A template-switch 5' adaptor carrying 12 random nucleotides introduced a unique molecular identifier onto each TCR beta cDNA molecule. Each sample yielded at least 2.5 million CDR3-containing paired-end reads. First-strand cDNA was synthesized from all RNA with the Mint cDNA synthesis kit, primed by a TRBC-specific oligonucleotide. Following uracil-DNA glycosylase treatment, a first 18-cycle PCR with universal primers M1SS and BC2_uni_R was performed on all cDNA. The source study handled its data this way. For normalization, 1 million high-quality reads, each with a distinct molecular identifier, were randomly selected from each sample. Reads with shared molecular identifiers were discarded instead of being binned into consensus sequences. CDR3 identification, clonotype clustering and error correction used MiTCR with a Q25 quality threshold and the strictest error-elimination algorithm. Lower-bound total TCR beta diversity was estimated with a nonparametric unseen species model using Euler transformation. TCRdb itself trimmed the public reads at Q25 with fastp, ran MiXCR and retained productive beta chains. Merged by CDR3 protein, the rows form single entries marked with the most common genes and DNA. It is TCRdb's table, rather than the study itself, that gives the V and J calls and clone size. The sample table contains around 900,000 distinct CDR3 sequences; only one count was recorded for 29% of them. The ten largest clonotypes hold roughly 17% of the sample.

The investigation overall reported the following: Observed TCR beta diversity per million T cells fell roughly linearly with age, and a significant reduction was already apparent by age roughly 40. There was a strong correlation between observed TCR beta diversity and the percentage of naive T cells measured by flow cytometry. Estimates of total diversity from one million sequenced T cells were regarded as lower bounds and underestimates. Bulk unsorted PBMC profiling prevented conclusive comparison of naive and antigen-experienced compartments. Compared with the aged group, the long-lived group had more naive CD4+ T cells, fewer expanded clones and increased TCR diversity, a pattern suggesting age selection. Donor CMV infection status was unknown, potentially confounding age-related changes in expanded clonotypes.

This clonotype was obtained from an elderly woman in good health. Material for sequencing was blood. The V gene is TRBV6-5 and the J gene is TRBJ2-2; 7 junctional bases match TRBD1. CDR3 sequence: CASSYSGTVPGELFF. The nucleotide sequence is given as TGTGCCAGCAGTTACTCGGGGACAGTGCCCGGGGAGCTGTTTTTT.